This TCR beta chain derives from a study of blood T cell repertoires in COVID-19. Study at large: Spain, Italy and the United States supplied samples that represented acute and convalescent COVID-19. T cells, B-cell-depleted T cells, or PBMCs supplied cDNA or gDNA.

Original data processing: Amplification from reference gene primers served as the basis for estimated nucleated cell counts. The table came from immunoSEQ multiplex PCR; TCRdb's copy has only in-frame clones and leaves some out. V, J and clone size are those of that table, while D and trimming were read from the DNA. The table includes more than 150,000 clones, approximately 80% detected once. The sequenced sample consisted of peripheral blood. This TCR derives from a human donor in a cohort sampled during active COVID-19.

The CDR3 is CASTYGGASGGYTF. CDR3 sequence (DNA): TGTGCCAGCACCTACGGGGGGGCTAGTGGAGGCTACACCTTC. This chain connects TRBV6-6 to TRBJ1-2; TRBD1 might be the D (6 bases). V was shortened by 7 bases and J by 8 bases, with 20 bases between the two germline ends. CDR1 MNHNY and CDR2 SVGAGI come from the germline V gene (reference sequence). The CDR3 is made up of 14 amino acids.